This paragraph reports one T cell receptor beta chain. No cognate antigen has been identified for it. The sample holds no much larger clone one base away, and base qualities are not on file. The germline V gene provides CDR1 SGHRS and CDR2 YFSETQ. CDR3 length: 14 amino acids, cysteine to phenylalanine. Here the CDR3 DNA is all that survives: 42 bases in frame from base 1. For this chain, trimming is 6 bases at the V end and 7 bases at the J end, and the number of junction bases without a gene match is 8. This record belongs to a study of blood T cell repertoires in COVID-19 (dated by TCRdb to 2020 to 2021). For the study in its entirety: The collaborator samples originated in the United States, Italy and Spain and spanned the acute and convalescent phases of COVID-19. The prospective study material was composed of cDNA or gDNA derived from T cells, B-cell-depleted T cells, or PBMCs. Deeply sampled blood TCRbeta repertoires from subjects exposed to, actively infected with, or recovered from COVID-19 were included in the dataset. Sample metadata almost always included a de-identified subject ID, COVID-19 status, age in years and sex. The repertoires were released in a freely available public database meant as a resource for research on the immune response to SARS-CoV-2. Samples came from the ongoing ImmuneRACE study (first 160 participants) plus 1,254 subjects from 6 global collaborators. Where HLA class I and class II types were available, the types were taken from metadata supplied by the sample provider, not from assay-based typing.

The immunoSEQ Assay, a bias-controlled multiplex PCR, was used to amplify TCRbeta CDR3 regions from genomic DNA. For the original study's pipeline: The number of nucleated cells in each sample was estimated from the amplification of reference gene primers within the assay. Sequence reads were collapsed and filtered to measure the absolute abundance of every unique TCRbeta CDR3 rearrangement. For each sample, productive Simpson clonality was calculated as the square root of Simpson's diversity index over productive rearrangements. TCRdb mirrors the immuneACCESS table, restricted to in-frame sequences. Some clones are absent from its copies; in checked studies, under half trace to an unresolved V gene, and the reason for the others is unknown. The V and J calls and the clone size are those of that table, but D and trimming were determined from the DNA. For this sample there are roughly 290,000 clones; 80% to 95% appear just once. The leading ten clones occupy approximately 7.5% of the sample.

One collaborating source in Seattle enrolled patients while the patients were actively infected and followed the patients over time throughout the course of disease. Whole blood was collected in K2EDTA tubes by collaborating institutions according to the institutions' own protocols. For TCRbeta analysis, collaborator samples were shipped as frozen whole blood, as isolated PBMCs, or as DNA extracted from either sample type. Summary of the overall study and its limitations: How much clinical and demographic metadata was included differed by source and by participant, and the metadata was provided uncurated.

The chain couples TRBV5-1 to TRBJ2-1; TRBD1 matches 9 bases in the middle. Sample: peripheral blood. The sequence derives from a woman aged 25 to 39 with COVID-19, enrolled during active disease. The sequenced DNA is TGCGCCAGCAACATAGGACAGGGGAGGAATGAGCAGTTCTTC. This translates into CASNIGQGRNEQFF.